This T cell receptor (beta chain) emerged from a study of graft-versus-host responses after intestinal transplantation. Study-wide background: Among the recipients, all got anti-thymocyte globulin induction and then tacrolimus and steroids for around 3 years.

Graft samples were processed, releasing intraepithelial and lamina propria lymphocytes. About this clone: Its specificity is not known. One end of the junction fails to match germline, which may point to a read error.

Study-level findings and limits: Present in recipient marrow, GvH clones included some that appeared first in ileum or blood.

Measured with immunoSEQ multiplex PCR; TCRdb has only the in-frame clones, and not every one. The sample records over 7,000 clones, about 74% being singletons. From germline, CDR1 is SSHAT and CDR2 FNYEAQ (reference sequence). The CDR3 consists of 14 residues. The input for sequencing was ileum tissue, taken around 530 days after intestinal transplant. J is TRBJ2-1 and V is TRBV7-7; TRBD2 aligns across 14 bases. This clonotype originated in a human patient who received an intestinal transplant, so some T cells may come from the graft donor. The CDR3 coding sequence is TGTGCTAGCAGCTTGGGACTAGCGGGGGATGAGCAGTTCTTC. Translation gives CASSLGLAGDEQFF.